Given below is one T cell receptor (beta chain) in context. Additional DNA sequences in this sample encode the identical CDR3. This entry belongs to a study of blood T cell repertoires in COVID-19. Sequencing was performed with immunoSEQ multiplex PCR; in TCRdb, only in-frame clones are kept and a portion is missing. The table has roughly 180,000 clones, less than 85% seen once. The junction had 4 bases not matched to a gene; V was cut back by 1 base and J by 7 bases. Germline V lookup: CDR1 GTSNPN, CDR2 SVGIG (reference sequence). This CDR3 comprises 12 residues. This receptor was identified in a woman aged 50 to 65 who had recovered from COVID-19. The chain combines TRBV30 with TRBJ2-7; 7 bases align to TRBD2. The sequenced material came from PBMCs or T cells enriched from blood (not recorded which). The CDR3 nucleotides are TGTGCCTGGAGTGGGGGGGGAGGGGAGCAGTACGTC. Translation: CAWSGGGGEQYV.